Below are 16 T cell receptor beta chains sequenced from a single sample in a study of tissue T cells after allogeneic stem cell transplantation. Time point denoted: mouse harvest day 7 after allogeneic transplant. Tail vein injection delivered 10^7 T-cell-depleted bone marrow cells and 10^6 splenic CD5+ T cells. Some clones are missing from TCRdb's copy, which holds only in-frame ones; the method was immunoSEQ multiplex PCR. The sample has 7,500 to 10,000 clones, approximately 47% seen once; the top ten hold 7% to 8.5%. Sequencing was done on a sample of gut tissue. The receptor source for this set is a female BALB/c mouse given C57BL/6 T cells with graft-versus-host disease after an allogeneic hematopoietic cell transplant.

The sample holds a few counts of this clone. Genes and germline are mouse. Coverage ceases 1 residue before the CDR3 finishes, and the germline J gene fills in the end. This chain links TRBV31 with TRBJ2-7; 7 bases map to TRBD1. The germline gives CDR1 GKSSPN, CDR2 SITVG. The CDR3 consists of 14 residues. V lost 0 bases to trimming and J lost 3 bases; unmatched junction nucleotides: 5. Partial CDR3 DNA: TGTGCCTGGAGTCTAGTCCAGGGGGTCTATGAACAGTAC. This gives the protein CAWSLVQGVYEQY. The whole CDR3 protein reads CAWSLVQGVYEQYF.

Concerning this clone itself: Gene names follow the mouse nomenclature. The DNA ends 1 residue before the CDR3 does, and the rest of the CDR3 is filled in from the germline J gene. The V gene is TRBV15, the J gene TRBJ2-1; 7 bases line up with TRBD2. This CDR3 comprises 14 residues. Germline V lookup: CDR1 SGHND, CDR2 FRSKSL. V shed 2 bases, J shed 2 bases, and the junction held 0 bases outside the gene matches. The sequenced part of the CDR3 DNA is TGTGCCAGCAGTTTACTGGGGGACTATGCTGAGCAGTTC. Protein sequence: CASSLLGDYAEQF. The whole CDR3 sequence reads CASSLLGDYAEQFF.

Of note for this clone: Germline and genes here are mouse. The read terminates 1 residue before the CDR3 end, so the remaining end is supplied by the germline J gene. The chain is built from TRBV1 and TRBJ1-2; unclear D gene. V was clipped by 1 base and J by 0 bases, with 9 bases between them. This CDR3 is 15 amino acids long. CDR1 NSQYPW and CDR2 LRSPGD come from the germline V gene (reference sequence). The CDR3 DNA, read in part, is TGCACCTGCAGTGCAGGAAGGTCAGCAAACTCCGACTACACC. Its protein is CTCSAGRSANSDYT. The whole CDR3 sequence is CTCSAGRSANSDYTF.

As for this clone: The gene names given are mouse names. The CDR3 bases that were read are TGTGCCAGCAGTCTTCTACAGGGAGACACCGGGCAGCTCTAC. This codes for CASSLLQGDTGQLY. The full CDR3 is CASSLLQGDTGQLYF. This chain links TRBV26 with TRBJ2-2; tentatively, D is TRBD1 (6 bases). The read comes to an end 1 residue before the CDR3 does, leaving the germline J gene to fill in the end. Trimming cost V 3 bases and J 3 bases, with 11 bases left between them. The germline gives CDR1 KGHPV, CDR2 FQNQEV (reference sequence). CDR3 length: 15 residues.

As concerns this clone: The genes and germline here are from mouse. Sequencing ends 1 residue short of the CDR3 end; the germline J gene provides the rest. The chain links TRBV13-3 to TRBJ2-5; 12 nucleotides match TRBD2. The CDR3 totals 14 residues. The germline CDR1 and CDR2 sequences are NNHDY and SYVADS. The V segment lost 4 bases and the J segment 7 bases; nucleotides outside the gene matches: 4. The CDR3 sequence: CASSPGLGGYTQYF. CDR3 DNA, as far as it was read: TGTGCCAGCAGTCCGGGACTGGGGGGTTACACCCAGTAC.

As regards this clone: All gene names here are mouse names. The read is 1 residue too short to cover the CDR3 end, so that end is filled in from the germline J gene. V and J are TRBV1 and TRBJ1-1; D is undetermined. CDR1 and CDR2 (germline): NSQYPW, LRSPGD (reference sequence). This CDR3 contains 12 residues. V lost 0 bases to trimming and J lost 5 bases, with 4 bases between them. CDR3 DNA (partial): TGCACCTGCAGTGCAGACAGAACAGAAGTCTTC. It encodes CTCSADRTEVF. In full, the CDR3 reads CTCSADRTEVFF.

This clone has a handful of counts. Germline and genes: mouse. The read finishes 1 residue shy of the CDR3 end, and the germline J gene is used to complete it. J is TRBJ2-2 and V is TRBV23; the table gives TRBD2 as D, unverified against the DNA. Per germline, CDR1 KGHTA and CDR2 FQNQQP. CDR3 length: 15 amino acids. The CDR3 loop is CSSSQSGGNTGQLYF. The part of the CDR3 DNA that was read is TGCTCCAGCAGTCAATCGGGGGGAAACACCGGGCAGCTCTAC.

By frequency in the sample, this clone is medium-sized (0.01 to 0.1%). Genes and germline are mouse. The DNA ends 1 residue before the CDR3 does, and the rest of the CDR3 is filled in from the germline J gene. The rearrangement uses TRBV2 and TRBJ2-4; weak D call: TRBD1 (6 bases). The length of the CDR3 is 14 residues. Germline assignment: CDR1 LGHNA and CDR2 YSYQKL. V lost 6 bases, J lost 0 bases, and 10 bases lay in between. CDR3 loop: CASSLGQSQNTLYF. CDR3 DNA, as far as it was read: TGTGCCAGCAGTCTAGGACAGAGTCAAAACACCTTGTAC.

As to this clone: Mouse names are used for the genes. The sequenced part of the CDR3 DNA is TGCTCCAGCAGTCAAACTGGGGGTAGTCAAAACACCTTGTAC. Its protein is CSSSQTGGSQNTLY. The CDR3 as a whole reads CSSSQTGGSQNTLYF. J is TRBJ2-4 and V is TRBV23; the table calls TRBD2, which could not be checked here. The CDR3 end lies 1 residue beyond the end of the read and is filled in from the germline J gene. From germline, CDR1 is KGHTA and CDR2 FQNQQP. The CDR3 extends over 15 amino acids.

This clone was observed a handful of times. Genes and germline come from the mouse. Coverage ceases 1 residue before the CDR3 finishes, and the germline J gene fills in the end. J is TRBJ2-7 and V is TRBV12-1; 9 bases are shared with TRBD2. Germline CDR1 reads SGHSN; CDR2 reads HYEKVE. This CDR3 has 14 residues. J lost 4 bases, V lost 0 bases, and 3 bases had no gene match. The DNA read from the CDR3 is TGTGCCAGCTCTCTCGTCTGGGGGGGGTATGAACAGTAC. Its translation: CASSLVWGGYEQY. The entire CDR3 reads CASSLVWGGYEQYF.

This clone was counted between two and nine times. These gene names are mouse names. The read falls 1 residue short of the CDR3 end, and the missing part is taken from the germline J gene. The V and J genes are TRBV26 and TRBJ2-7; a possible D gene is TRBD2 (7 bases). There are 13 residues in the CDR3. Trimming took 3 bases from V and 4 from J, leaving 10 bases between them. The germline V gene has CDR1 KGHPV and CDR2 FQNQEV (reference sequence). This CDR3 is CASSLGGEYEQYF. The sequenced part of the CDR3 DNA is TGTGCCAGCAGTCTAGGGGGGGAATATGAACAGTAC. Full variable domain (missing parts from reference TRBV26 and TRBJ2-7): NSKVIQTPRYLVKGQGQKAKMRCIPEKGHPVVFWYQQNKNNEFKFLINFQNQEVLQQIDMTEKRFSAECPSNSPCSLEIQSSEAGDSALYLCASSLGGEYEQYFGPGTRLTVL.

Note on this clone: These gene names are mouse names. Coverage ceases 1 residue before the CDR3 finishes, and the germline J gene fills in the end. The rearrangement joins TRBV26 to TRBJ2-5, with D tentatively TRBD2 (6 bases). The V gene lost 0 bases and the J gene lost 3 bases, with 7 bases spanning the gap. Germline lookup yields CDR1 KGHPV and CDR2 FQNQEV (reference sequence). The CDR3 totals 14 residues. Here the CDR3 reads CASSLSWGQDTQYF. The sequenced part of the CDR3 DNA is TGTGCCAGCAGTCTGTCTTGGGGGCAAGACACCCAGTAC.

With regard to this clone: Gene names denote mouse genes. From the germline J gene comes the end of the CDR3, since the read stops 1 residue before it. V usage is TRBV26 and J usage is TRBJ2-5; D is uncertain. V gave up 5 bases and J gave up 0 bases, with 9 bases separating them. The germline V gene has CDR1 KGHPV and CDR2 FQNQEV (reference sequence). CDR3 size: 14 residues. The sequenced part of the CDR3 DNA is TGTGCCAGCAGTACGGGGTATAACCAAGACACCCAGTAC. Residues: CASSTGYNQDTQY. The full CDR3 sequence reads CASSTGYNQDTQYF.

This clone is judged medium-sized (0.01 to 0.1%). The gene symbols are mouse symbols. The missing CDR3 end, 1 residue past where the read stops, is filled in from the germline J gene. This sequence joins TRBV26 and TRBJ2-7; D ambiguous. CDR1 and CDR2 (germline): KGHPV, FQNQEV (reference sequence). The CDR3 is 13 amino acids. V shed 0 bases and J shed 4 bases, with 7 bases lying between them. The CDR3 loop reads CASSLSTRYEQYF. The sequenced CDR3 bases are TGTGCCAGCAGTCTGTCGACCAGATATGAACAGTAC.

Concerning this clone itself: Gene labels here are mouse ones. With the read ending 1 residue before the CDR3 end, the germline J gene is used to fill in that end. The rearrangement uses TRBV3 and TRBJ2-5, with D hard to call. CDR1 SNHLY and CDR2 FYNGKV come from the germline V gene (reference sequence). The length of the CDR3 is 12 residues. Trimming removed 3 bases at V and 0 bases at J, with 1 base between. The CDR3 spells CASSFNQDTQYF. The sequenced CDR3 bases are TGTGCCAGCAGCTTTAACCAAGACACCCAGTAC. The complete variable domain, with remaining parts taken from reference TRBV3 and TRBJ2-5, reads GPKVLQIPSHQIIDMGQMVTLNCDPVSNHLYFYWYKQILGQQMEFLVNFYNGKVMEKSKLFKDQFSVERPDGSYFTLKIQPTALEDSAVYFCASSFNQDTQYFGPGTRLLVL.

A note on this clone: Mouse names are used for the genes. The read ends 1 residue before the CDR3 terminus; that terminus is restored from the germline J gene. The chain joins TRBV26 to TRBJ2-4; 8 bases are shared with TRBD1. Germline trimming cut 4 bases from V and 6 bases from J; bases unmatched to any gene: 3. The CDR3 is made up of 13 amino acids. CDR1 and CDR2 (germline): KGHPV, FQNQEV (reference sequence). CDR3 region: CASSPWDRNTLYF. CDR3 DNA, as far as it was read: TGTGCCAGCAGTCCTTGGGACAGGAACACCTTGTAC.